The 15 T cell receptor beta chains presented below share a single source sample, sequenced in a study of T cell repertoires in cytomegalovirus infection. TCRdb analysed the reads with MiXCR anew, one entry per CDR3 protein. This repertoire shows approximately 750,000 distinct CDR3 sequences, roughly 35% found once; its top ten account for 2.5% to 3%. The sample comprised PBMCs. The receptor set was obtained from a human donor in good health (CMV status not recorded). Some clones in this sample may be carry-over from other donors' samples.

V and J are TRBV4-1 and TRBJ2-5; the match to TRBD2 covers 12 bases. Germline V gene sequence: CDR1 MGHRA, CDR2 YSYEKL. The CDR3 sequence is 19 residues long. The V segment lost 0 bases and the J segment 5 bases; nucleotides outside the gene matches: 13. The CDR3: CASSQEVGPSGRAGETQYF. In nucleotides, the CDR3 is TGCGCCAGCAGCCAAGAGGTGGGGCCTAGCGGGAGGGCCGGGGAGACCCAGTACTTC.

V gene TRBV7-2 combines with J gene TRBJ2-5; perhaps D is TRBD1 or TRBD2 (5 bases each). Per the germline V gene, CDR1 is SGHTA and CDR2 is FQGNSA. Trimming took 5 bases from V and 2 from J, leaving 15 bases between them. The CDR3 runs to 15 residues. The CDR3 sequence: CASSPPGRLQETQYF. The CDR3 DNA sequence: TGTGCCAGCAGCCCCCCGGGGCGACTACAAGAGACCCAGTACTTC.

V usage is TRBV19 and J usage is TRBJ1-3, with D unclear. The CDR3 is 15 residues long. Germline V gene sequence: CDR1 LNHDA, CDR2 SQIVND (reference sequence). V lost 6 bases and J lost 0, with 12 bases in between. DNA of the CDR3: TGTGCCAGTAGGGGCGGGCGGATCTCTGGAAACACCATATATTTT. The encoded protein is CASRGGRISGNTIYF.

This clonotype has just a few counts. The V gene is TRBV7-3, the J gene TRBJ2-3, with D unclear. Between the trimmed V and J ends, which lost 4 bases and 6 bases, there was a span of 8 bases. Germline CDR1 SGHTA, CDR2 FQGTGA. There are 12 residues in the CDR3. The CDR3 nucleotides read TGTGCCAGCAGCTCACCCGAGGATACGCAGTATTTT. Its translation: CASSSPEDTQYF.

The chain recombines TRBV27 with TRBJ1-2, with D perhaps TRBD1 (5 bases). Germline loops: CDR1 MNHEY, CDR2 SMNVEV (reference sequence). V was shortened by 5 bases and J by 3 bases, with 10 bases between the two germline ends. The CDR3 is made up of 13 amino acids. The CDR3 protein is CASSARGDYGYTF. CDR3 coding DNA: TGTGCCAGCAGTGCAAGGGGTGACTATGGCTACACCTTC.

Comments on this clonotype: This clone may be a read error of a much larger clone one base away. The V gene is TRBV7-9, the J gene TRBJ2-2; D is possibly TRBD2 (5 bases). Trimming cost V 4 bases and J 8 bases, with 20 bases left between them. The CDR3 extends over 16 amino acids. Germline loops: CDR1 SEHNR, CDR2 FQNEAQ (reference sequence). The CDR3, as DNA: TGTGCCAGCAGCTCAACGAGGGCAGCCCCCGAAGGGGAGCTGTTTTTT. Its protein is CASSSTRAAPEGELFF.

V and J are TRBV7-8 and TRBJ1-1, with 11 nucleotides matching TRBD1. With V trimmed by 4 bases and J by 11 bases, 12 bases remained unmatched. Germline V gives CDR1 SGHVS, CDR2 FQNEAQ. This CDR3 is 15 amino acids long. The CDR3 reads CASSSRVDRGRSAFF. The CDR3 DNA follows: TGTGCCAGCAGCTCGAGAGTGGACAGGGGGCGATCTGCTTTCTTT.

This clonotype occurred a few times. The rearrangement uses TRBV6-1 and TRBJ1-2; D is perhaps TRBD1 (5 bases). The CDR3 has 13 residues. The V end lost 5 bases, the J end lost 8 bases, and 15 bases lay between the germline ends. The germline CDR1 and CDR2 sequences are MNHNS and SASEGT. The CDR3 nucleotides are TGTGCCAGCAGTTATGTTGGGGGAGGGGGCTACACCTTC. Its translation is CASSYVGGGGYTF.

This chain links TRBV27 with TRBJ2-1; D possibly corresponds to TRBD2 (5 bases). V was shortened by 6 bases and J by 7 bases, with 13 bases between the two germline ends. The CDR3 loop spans 13 amino acids. CDR1 and CDR2 from the germline V gene are MNHEY and SMNVEV (reference sequence). In DNA form, the CDR3 reads TGTGCCAGCAGCCCAAGGAGGTCGAATGAGCAGTTCTTC. This encodes CASSPRRSNEQFF.

This chain links TRBV20-1 with TRBJ2-5; tentatively, D is TRBD2 (5 bases). V was shortened by 7 bases and J by 2 bases, with 17 bases between the two germline ends. Germline V gene sequence: CDR1 DFQATT, CDR2 SNEGSKA (reference sequence). The CDR3 length is 14 residues. The CDR3 DNA reads as TGCAGTGTTCTAGCATTCCGACCACAAGAGACCCAGTACTTC. Encoded protein: CSVLAFRPQETQYF.

This clonotype appeared many times. This sequence joins TRBV7-2 and TRBJ2-3; 12 nucleotides agree with TRBD2. The CDR3 is made up of 17 amino acids. With V trimmed by 4 bases and J by 4 bases, 9 bases remained unmatched. Germline CDR1 is SGHTA and CDR2 is FQGNSA. The CDR3 sequence is CASSSRTSGIGADTQYF. In DNA form, the CDR3 reads TGTGCCAGCAGCTCCCGGACTAGCGGGATAGGGGCAGATACGCAGTATTTT.

The V and J genes are TRBV7-3 and TRBJ2-5; perhaps D is TRBD1 or TRBD2 (6 bases each). Deletions cut 5 bases from V and 7 bases from J, with 17 bases between. The length of the CDR3 is 14 residues. CDR1 is SGHTA and CDR2 is FQGTGA in the germline V gene. CDR3 loop: CASSRSGAGATQYF. CDR3 nucleotide sequence: TGTGCCAGCAGCCGGTCGGGGGCAGGGGCGACCCAGTACTTC.

This sequence joins TRBV6-8 and TRBJ2-7, with TRBD2 matching 11 bases. Trimming removed 5 bases from V and 7 bases from J; junction bases left unmatched: 10. Looked up from germline, CDR1 is MNHGY and CDR2 is SAAAGT. The CDR3 consists of 15 residues. The CDR3 DNA reads TGTGCCAGCAGTAAAAGTAGCGGGGGGGCTAAGGAGCAGTACTTC. Amino acids: CASSKSSGGAKEQYF.

This clonotype has more than one count but fewer than ten. CDR3 bases: TGTGCCAGCAGCCCGACAGGGTTCCGCGACAACTATGGCTACACCTTC. Translation: CASSPTGFRDNYGYTF. This sequence joins TRBV14 and TRBJ1-2; 7 nucleotides line up with TRBD1. There are 16 residues in the CDR3. Per the germline V gene, CDR1 is SGHDN and CDR2 is FVKESK. J was trimmed by 2 bases and V by 4 bases; bases with no gene match: 10.

This clonotype was seen only a few times. The genes are TRBV14 and TRBJ1-2; a possible D gene is TRBD1 (5 bases). The germline V and J ends were trimmed by 4 bases and 3 bases, with 18 bases remaining between them. Germline CDR1 SGHDN, CDR2 FVKESK. The CDR3 has 16 amino acids. This CDR3 is CASSRRAGQKDYGYTF. The CDR3 nucleotides are TGTGCCAGCAGCCGCAGGGCCGGGCAAAAGGACTATGGCTACACCTTC.